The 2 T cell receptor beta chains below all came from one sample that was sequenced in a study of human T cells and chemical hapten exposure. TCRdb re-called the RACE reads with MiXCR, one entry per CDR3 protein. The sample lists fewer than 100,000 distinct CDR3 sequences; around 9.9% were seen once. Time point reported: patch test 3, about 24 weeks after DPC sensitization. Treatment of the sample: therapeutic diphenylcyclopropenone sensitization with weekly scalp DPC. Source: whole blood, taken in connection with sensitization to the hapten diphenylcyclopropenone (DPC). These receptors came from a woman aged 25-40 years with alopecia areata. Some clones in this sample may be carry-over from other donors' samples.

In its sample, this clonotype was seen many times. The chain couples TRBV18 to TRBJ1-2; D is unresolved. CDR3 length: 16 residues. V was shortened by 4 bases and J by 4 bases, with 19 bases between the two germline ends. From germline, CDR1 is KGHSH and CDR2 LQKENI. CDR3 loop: CASSLQTDPTSYGYTF. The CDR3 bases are TGTGCCAGCTCACTCCAGACGGATCCTACGAGCTATGGCTACACCTTC.

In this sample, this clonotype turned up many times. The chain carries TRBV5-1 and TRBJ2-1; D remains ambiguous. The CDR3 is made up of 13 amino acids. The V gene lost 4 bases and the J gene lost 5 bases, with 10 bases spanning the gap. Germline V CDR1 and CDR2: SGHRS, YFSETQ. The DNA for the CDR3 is TGCGCCAGCAGCACGTCGAGGAACAATGAGCAGTTCTTC. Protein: CASSTSRNNEQFF.